The next 24 T cell receptor beta chains were all read from a single sample in a study of T cells in Graves' hyperthyroidism and ophthalmopathy. TCR beta CDR3 region amplification was performed from RNA transcripts. HTBI primers were the set used in a first-round RT-PCR of the TCR CDR3. TCRdb itself ran the multiplex PCR reads through MiXCR, one entry per CDR3 protein. Among some 490,000 distinct CDR3 sequences listed, about 20% were seen once. Sequencing input: blood. The receptors shown here come from a woman in her 70s with Graves' ophthalmopathy.

Many counts were recorded for this clonotype. This chain links TRBV7-3 with TRBJ2-1; tentatively, D is TRBD1 or TRBD2 (5 bases each). CDR3 size: 16 residues. CDR1 is SGHTA, CDR2 FQGTGA, per germline. Trimming cost V 0 bases and J 1 base, with 10 bases left between them. The CDR3 region has the DNA TGTGCCAGCAGCTTAACGGGGGACCCTTCCTACAATGAGCAGTTCTTC. It codes for CASSLTGDPSYNEQFF. Variable domain in full (rest from reference TRBV7-3 and TRBJ2-1): GAGVSQTPSNKVTEKGKYVELRCDPISGHTALYWYRQSLGQGPEFLIYFQGTGAADDSGLPNDRFFAVRPEGSVSTLKIQRTERGDSAVYLCASSLTGDPSYNEQFFGPGTRLTVL.

The rearrangement links TRBV20-1 to TRBJ2-7; D is unclear. With 6 bases removed from V and 3 bases from J, the gap between germline ends came to 18 bases. Per germline, CDR1 DFQATT and CDR2 SNEGSKA (reference sequence). The CDR3 has 14 amino acids. The CDR3 reads CSASSGGRVYEQYF. The CDR3 coding sequence is TGCAGTGCCTCATCTGGTGGCAGAGTCTACGAGCAGTACTTC.

This clonotype was seen a handful of times. The chain has TRBV12-3 or TRBV12-4 and TRBJ2-7; 12 bases agree with TRBD1. The J segment lost 5 bases and the V segment lost 6 bases, leaving 8 bases of the junction unmatched. This CDR3 spans 15 amino acids. CDR3 bases: TGTGCCAGCAGGAAGGGGACAGGGGGCTCGCACGAGCAGTACTTC. Translation: CASRKGTGGSHEQYF.

This clonotype was observed a few times. The rearrangement uses TRBV30 and TRBJ2-7; 8 nucleotides align to TRBD1. V gave up 6 bases and J gave up 0 bases; unmatched junction bases: 4. This CDR3 comprises 13 residues. Germline loops: CDR1 GTSNPN, CDR2 SVGIG (reference sequence). The CDR3 is CACGTGDSYEQYF. The CDR3 DNA sequence: TGTGCCTGCGGGACAGGAGACTCCTACGAGCAGTACTTC.

This chain connects TRBV28 to TRBJ2-7; 11 bases are shared with TRBD2. The germline V gene has CDR1 MDHEN and CDR2 SYDVKM. The CDR3 totals 14 residues. Losses at the gene ends were 8 bases for V and 6 bases for J; bases not matched to a gene: 9. CDR3 in DNA: TGTGCCAGCTCACCACAAACTAGCGGGAGCGAGCAGTACTTC. This encodes CASSPQTSGSEQYF. Looking up the rest from reference TRBV28 and TRBJ2-7 gives the full variable domain: DVKVTQSSRYLVKRTGEKVFLECVQDMDHENMFWYRQDPGLGLRLIYFSYDVKMKEKGDIPEGYSVSREKKERFSLILESASTNQTSMYLCASSPQTSGSEQYFGPGTRLTVT.

The rearrangement joins TRBV5-1 to TRBJ2-1; D could derive from TRBD1 or TRBD2 (5 bases each). Trimming pared 0 bases from V and 5 bases from J, leaving 12 bases between. The CDR3 length is 15 residues. Germline CDR1 is SGHRS and CDR2 is YFSETQ. The CDR3 region is CASSLAEGKNNEQFF. The CDR3 DNA follows: TGCGCCAGCAGCTTGGCCGAGGGGAAAAACAATGAGCAGTTCTTC.

This clonotype was recorded a few times. This chain connects TRBV11-2 to TRBJ1-3, with D possibly matching TRBD1 (5 bases). CDR3 length: 15 residues. Trimming removed 0 bases from V and 11 bases from J, with 17 bases in between. The germline V gene has CDR1 SGHAT and CDR2 FQNNGV. CDR3 nucleotide sequence: TGTGCCAGCAGCTTAGACCGCACTAGGACAATCGCCATATATTTT. The encoded protein is CASSLDRTRTIAIYF.

At least ten counts were recorded for this clonotype. The chain couples TRBV28 to TRBJ2-1, with a weak D call TRBD2 (6 bases). The germline V gene has CDR1 MDHEN and CDR2 SYDVKM. Trimming removed 7 bases at V and 9 bases at J, with 25 bases between. The CDR3 totals 16 residues. The chain's CDR3 is CASTRLGGVLGGEQFF. CDR3 nucleotide sequence: TGTGCCAGCACCCGTTTGGGGGGAGTCCTTGGAGGTGAGCAGTTCTTC.

J is TRBJ1-1 and V is TRBV5-1, with a tentative D call TRBD1 (6 bases). CDR1 SGHRS and CDR2 YFSETQ come from the germline V gene. The CDR3 has 14 residues. The V and J ends lost 0 bases and 10 bases respectively, with 16 bases between them. The CDR3: CASSLDGGGRGAFF. Written as DNA, the CDR3 is TGCGCCAGCAGCTTGGACGGAGGGGGTAGGGGAGCTTTCTTT.

The V call is TRBV12-3 or TRBV12-4, the J call TRBJ1-6; D call uncertain. Trimming took off 7 bases at V and 3 bases at J, with 4 bases between the two ends. The CDR3 has 12 amino acids. The CDR3 is CASTFYNSPLHF. DNA of the CDR3: TGTGCCAGCACCTTCTATAATTCACCCCTCCACTTT.

A few counts support this clonotype. The chain uses TRBV3-1 and TRBJ2-1, with TRBD2 identical over 9 bases. Germline V lookup: CDR1 LGHDT, CDR2 YNNKEL (reference sequence). The V segment lost 3 bases and the J segment 4 bases; nucleotides outside the gene matches: 7. CDR3 length: 16 amino acids. DNA of the CDR3: TGTGCCAGCAGCCATATTAGCGGGAGCCCTTACAATGAGCAGTTCTTC. It specifies CASSHISGSPYNEQFF.

DNA of the CDR3: TGTGCCAGCAGCCCCGGGACTAGCTATGACGCGTCCCTGGCGTACGAGCAGTACTTC. This gives the protein CASSPGTSYDASLAYEQYF. The chain uses TRBV7-2 and TRBJ2-7; 9 bases match TRBD2. Germline trimming cut 5 bases from V and 4 bases from J; bases unmatched to any gene: 21. The CDR3 spans 19 residues. The germline gives CDR1 SGHTA, CDR2 FQGNSA.

This clonotype was seen only a few times. The V call is TRBV6-1, the J call TRBJ2-7; 9 bases align to TRBD1. This CDR3 is built from 15 residues. V gave up 5 bases and J gave up 4 bases; unmatched junction bases: 9. The germline V gene has CDR1 MNHNS and CDR2 SASEGT. The CDR3 DNA reads as TGTGCCAGCAGTTCAACCAGAGGACAGGGGTACGAGCAGTACTTC. Its protein is CASSSTRGQGYEQYF.

V is TRBV12-3 or TRBV12-4 and J is TRBJ2-1, with 10 bases matching TRBD2. The CDR3 has 15 residues. The V and J ends lost 5 bases and 5 bases, in that order; junction bases with no gene match: 6. The CDR3 nucleotides read TGTGCCAGCAGTCCTGAGGGACTAGCGAACAATGAGCAGTTCTTC. Protein sequence: CASSPEGLANNEQFF.

The V and J genes are TRBV2 and TRBJ2-7; D uncertain. Looked up from germline, CDR1 is SNHLY and CDR2 is FYNNEI. V was shortened by 8 bases and J by 2 bases, with 16 bases between the two germline ends. This CDR3 has 14 residues. In nucleotides, the CDR3 is TGTGCCAGCTCTACGGCCGTACTTACCTACGAGCAGTACTTC. It encodes CASSTAVLTYEQYF.

The CDR3 sequence: CSAIGGGDTEAFF. The CDR3 DNA reads as TGCAGTGCGATTGGGGGGGGTGACACTGAAGCTTTCTTT. J is TRBJ1-1 and V is TRBV20-1; D is perhaps TRBD1 (5 bases). The CDR3 spans 13 residues. Germline-derived CDR1 and CDR2 are DFQATT and SNEGSKA (reference sequence). Trimming took 6 bases from V and 3 from J, leaving 14 bases between them.

This clonotype has just a few counts. This chain uses TRBV11-2 with TRBJ2-2, with D perhaps matching TRBD2 (7 bases). CDR1 is SGHAT and CDR2 is FQNNGV in the germline V gene. With 4 bases removed from V and 4 bases from J, the gap between germline ends came to 13 bases. The CDR3 sequence is 15 residues long. The DNA for the CDR3 is TGTGCCAGCAGCTGGGGGGGGGCGGCCACCGGGGAGCTGTTTTTT. Residues: CASSWGGAATGELFF.

This chain links TRBV7-6 with TRBJ2-2; TRBD2 matches 8 bases. The CDR3 is 15 amino acids. The V gene end was trimmed by 2 bases and the J gene end by 8 bases; junction bases not matched to a gene: 7. Germline-derived CDR1 and CDR2 are SGHVS and FNYEAQ. The CDR3: CASSLNGRASGELFF. CDR3 nucleotides: TGTGCCAGCAGCTTAAACGGGAGGGCCTCGGGGGAGCTGTTTTTT.

This clonotype was counted between two and nine times. The V and J genes are TRBV6-2 or TRBV6-3 and TRBJ2-2, with 8 bases identical to TRBD1. The J segment lost 8 bases and the V segment lost 0 bases, leaving 2 bases of the junction unmatched. Germline V gene data show CDR1 as MNHEY and CDR2 as SVGEGT. This CDR3 contains 14 residues. DNA for the CDR3: TGTGCCAGCAGTTACTCGACAGGGGCTGGGGAGCTGTTTTTT. Translating it yields CASSYSTGAGELFF.

This clonotype has a handful of counts. The J gene is TRBJ2-3, the V gene TRBV4-3; D is uncertain. Germline V CDR1 and CDR2: LGHNA, YSLEER. The germline V and J ends were trimmed by 1 base and 5 bases, with 10 bases remaining between them. The CDR3 sequence is 14 residues long. The CDR3 DNA follows: TGCGCCAGCAGCCAAGGGGGTAGCCAAGATACGCAGTATTTT. This gives the protein CASSQGGSQDTQYF.

This clonotype has only a few counts. This chain joins TRBV6-1 and TRBJ2-1, with TRBD1 identical over 9 bases. The CDR3 has 16 amino acids. V gave up 5 bases and J gave up 9 bases; unmatched junction bases: 14. The germline CDR1 and CDR2 sequences are MNHNS and SASEGT. The CDR3 DNA reads as TGTGCCAGCAGTCTCTTAGAGGGGACAGGGTATGGTGAGCAGTTCTTC. It is translated as CASSLLEGTGYGEQFF.

Ten or more counts support this clonotype. The gene calls are TRBV30 and TRBJ2-3, with D hard to call. V was shortened by 2 bases and J by 5 bases, with 8 bases between the two germline ends. The CDR3 length is 12 residues. The germline CDR1 and CDR2 sequences are GTSNPN and SVGIG (reference sequence). The CDR3 region has the DNA TGTGCCTGGAGTACCCGTGGAGATACGCAGTATTTT. Protein product: CAWSTRGDTQYF.

V and J are TRBV11-1 and TRBJ2-5; D is tentatively TRBD1 or TRBD2 (5 bases each). The CDR3 sequence is 14 residues long. CDR1 and CDR2 (germline): SGHAT, FQDESV (reference sequence). V shed 5 bases and J shed 0 bases, with 10 bases lying between them. DNA for the CDR3: TGTGCCAGCAGCCTCCGAGGGGACCAAGAGACCCAGTACTTC. Amino acid sequence: CASSLRGDQETQYF.

This clonotype was detected ten times or more. V and J are TRBV4-1 and TRBJ2-5; 7 bases are a match to TRBD1. V gave up 0 bases and J gave up 6 bases; unmatched junction bases: 7. This CDR3 has 15 amino acids. Germline V gene data show CDR1 as MGHRA and CDR2 as YSYEKL. The CDR3, as DNA: TGCGCCAGCAGCCAAGAAGCAACAGGGGACAAGACCCAGTACTTC. Protein product: CASSQEATGDKTQYF.